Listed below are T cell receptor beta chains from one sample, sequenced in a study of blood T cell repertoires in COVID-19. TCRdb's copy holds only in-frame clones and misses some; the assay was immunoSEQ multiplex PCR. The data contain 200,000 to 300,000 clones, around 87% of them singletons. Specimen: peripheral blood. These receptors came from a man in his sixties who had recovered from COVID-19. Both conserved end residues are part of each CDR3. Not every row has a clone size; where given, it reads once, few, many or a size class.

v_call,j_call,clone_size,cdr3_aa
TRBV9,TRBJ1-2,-,CASSAQTGIGANYGYTF
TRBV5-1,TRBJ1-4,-,CASSPTQGPATNEKLFF
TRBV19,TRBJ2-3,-,CASRTGLSTDTQYF
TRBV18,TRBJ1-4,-,CASSPPLSKSGEKLFF
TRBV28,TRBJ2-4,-,CASSPPLGPLAKNIQYF
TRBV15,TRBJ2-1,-,CATSRVYGGGDLVGEQFF
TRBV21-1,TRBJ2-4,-,CASSARDRETIGKNIQYF
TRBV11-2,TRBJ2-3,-,CASSRRGVSPDTQYF
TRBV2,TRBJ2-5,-,CASSDRTQTETQYF
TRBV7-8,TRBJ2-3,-,CASSGRGATSTDTQYF
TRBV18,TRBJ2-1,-,CASSPTRPAQEFF
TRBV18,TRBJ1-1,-,CASSPATVVGGTEAFF
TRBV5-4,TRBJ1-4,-,CASSLHPTGSNEKLFF
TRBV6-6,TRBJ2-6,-,CASSPLTAGGAGGANVLTF
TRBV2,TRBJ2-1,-,CASTQSGGGQFF
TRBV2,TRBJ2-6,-,CASMAGGTYSGANVLTF
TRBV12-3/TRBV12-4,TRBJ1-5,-,CASSLSGHQPQHF
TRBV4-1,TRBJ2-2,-,CASSLGTGGRTGELFF
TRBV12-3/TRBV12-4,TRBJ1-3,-,CASSTVPGNTIYF
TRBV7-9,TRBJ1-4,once,CASYSPGEATNEKLFF
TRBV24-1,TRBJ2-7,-,CATSAGPEQYF
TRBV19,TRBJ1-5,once,CASSRQFNQPQHF
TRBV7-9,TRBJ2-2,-,CASTGSGGISTGELFF
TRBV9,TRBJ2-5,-,CASSVASGGARETQYF
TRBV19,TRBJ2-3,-,CASSGGGRVAWDVDTQYF
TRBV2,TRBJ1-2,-,CASSDRGQNYGYTF
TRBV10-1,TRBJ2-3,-,CASSEEVPDTQYF
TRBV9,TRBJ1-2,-,CASSVQPMTGGFVYGYTF
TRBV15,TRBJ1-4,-,CATSREGTGSEKLFF
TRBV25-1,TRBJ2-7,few,CASMERTGVYEQYF
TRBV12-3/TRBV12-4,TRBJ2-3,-,CASSFVFRDTQYF
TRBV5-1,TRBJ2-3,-,CASSTGQGATDTQYF
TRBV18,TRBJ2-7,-,CASSPRGQTLEQYF
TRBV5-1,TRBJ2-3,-,CASSLLQGTADTQYF
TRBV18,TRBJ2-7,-,CASSQGPSYEQYF
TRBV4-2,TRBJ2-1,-,CASSQAFQGNYNEQFF
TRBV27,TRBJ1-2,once,CASSLAGARYGYTF
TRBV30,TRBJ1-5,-,CAWSGSGLGNQPQHF
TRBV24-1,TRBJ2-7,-,CATSDSGLPYEQYF
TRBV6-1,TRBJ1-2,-,CASSEAGGYGYTF
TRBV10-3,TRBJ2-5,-,CAISALRALAQETQYF
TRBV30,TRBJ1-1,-,CAWSVGQGTEAFF
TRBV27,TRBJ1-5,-,CASSPQMPGNQPQHF
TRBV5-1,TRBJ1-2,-,CASKPAGAYGYTF
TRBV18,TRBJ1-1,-,CASSQGVNTEAFF
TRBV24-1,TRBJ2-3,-,CATSEGQGFPQYF
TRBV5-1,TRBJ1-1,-,CASSLQGDSTEAFF
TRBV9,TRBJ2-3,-,CASSVDRDRGETQYF
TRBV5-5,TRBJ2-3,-,CASSVLAGATDTQYF
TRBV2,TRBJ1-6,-,CASGGQGNSPLHF
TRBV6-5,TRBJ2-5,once,CASKPGTGIGETQYF
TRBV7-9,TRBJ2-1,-,CASSPTGSYNEQFF
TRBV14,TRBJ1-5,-,CASASGLSQPQHF
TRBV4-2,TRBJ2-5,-,CASSHELAGQETQYF
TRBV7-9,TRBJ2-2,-,CASSLFQGWGIGELFF
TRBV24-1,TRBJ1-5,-,CATSDLSGNQPQHF
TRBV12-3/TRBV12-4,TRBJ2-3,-,CASSLASDTQYF
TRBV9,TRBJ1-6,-,CASSVEGLGYSPLHF
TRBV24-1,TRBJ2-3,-,CATSDAGTSSTDTQYF
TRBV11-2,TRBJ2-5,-,CASSLELAGGQDQETQYF